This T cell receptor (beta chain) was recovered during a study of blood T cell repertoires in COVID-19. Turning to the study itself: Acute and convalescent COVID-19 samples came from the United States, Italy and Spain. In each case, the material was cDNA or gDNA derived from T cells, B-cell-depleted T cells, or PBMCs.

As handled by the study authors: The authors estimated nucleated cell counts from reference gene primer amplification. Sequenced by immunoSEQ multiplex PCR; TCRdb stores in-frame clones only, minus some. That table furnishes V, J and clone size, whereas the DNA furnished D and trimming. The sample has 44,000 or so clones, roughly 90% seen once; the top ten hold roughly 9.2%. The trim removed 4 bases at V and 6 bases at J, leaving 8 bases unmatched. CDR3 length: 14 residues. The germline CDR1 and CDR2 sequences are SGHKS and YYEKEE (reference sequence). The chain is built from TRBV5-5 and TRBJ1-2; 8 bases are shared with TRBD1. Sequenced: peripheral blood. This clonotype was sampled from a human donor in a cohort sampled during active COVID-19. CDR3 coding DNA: TGTGCCAGCAGCCTCCTATCGACAGGGGATGGCTACACCTTC. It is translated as CASSLLSTGDGYTF.